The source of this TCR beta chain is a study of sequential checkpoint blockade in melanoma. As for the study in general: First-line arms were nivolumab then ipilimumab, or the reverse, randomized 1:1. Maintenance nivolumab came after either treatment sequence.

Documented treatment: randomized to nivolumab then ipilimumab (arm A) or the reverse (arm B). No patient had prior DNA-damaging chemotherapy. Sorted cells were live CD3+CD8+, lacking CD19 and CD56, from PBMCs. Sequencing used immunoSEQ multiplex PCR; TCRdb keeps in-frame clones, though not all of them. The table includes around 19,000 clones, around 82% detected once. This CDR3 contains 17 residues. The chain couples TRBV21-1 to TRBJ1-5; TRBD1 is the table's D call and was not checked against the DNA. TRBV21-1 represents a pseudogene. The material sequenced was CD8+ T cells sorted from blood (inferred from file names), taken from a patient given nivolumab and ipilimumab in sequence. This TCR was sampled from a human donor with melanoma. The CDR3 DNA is TGTGCCAGCAGCAAATGGGAAGGGAAGTTAGGGGATCAGCCCCAGCATTTT. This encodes CASSKWEGKLGDQPQHF.